The rows below give T cell receptor beta chains drawn from one sample of a study of T cell repertoires in cytomegalovirus infection. A single record per CDR3 protein comes from TCRdb applying MiXCR to the reads. The sample yields approximately 550,000 distinct CDR3 sequences, about 15% seen once. The sequenced material came from CD8+ T cells from PBMCs. Source of these receptors: a human donor in good health (CMV status not recorded). Some clones in this sample may be carry-over from other donors' samples. The CDR3 runs from the conserved cysteine through the conserved F or W. A D gene is named only where the DNA matches it firmly. Expanded clones are given a class, and other clones once, few, many or no size at all.

clone_size	v_call	j_call	d_call	cdr3_nt	cdr3_aa
-	TRBV5-4	TRBJ2-2	-	TGTGCCAGCAGCTACCTATCGAACACCGGGGAGCTGTTTTTT	CASSYLSNTGELFF
few	TRBV4-1	TRBJ2-7	-	TGCGCCAGCAGTCCCTTCCAGGGGTCCTACGAGCAGTACTTC	CASSPFQGSYEQYF
few	TRBV5-1	TRBJ2-7	-	TGCGCCAGCAGCTTGGCCCCCGAGCAGTACTTC	CASSLAPEQYF
many	TRBV12-3/TRBV12-4	TRBJ2-2	TRBD1	TGTGCCAGCAGTCCGTGGGACAGGGCAACCGGGGAGCTGTTTTTT	CASSPWDRATGELFF
many	TRBV7-9	TRBJ2-1	-	TGTGCCAGCAGCTTAGAGCCGCTAGCCGCAACCGCCTACAATGAGCAGTTCTTC	CASSLEPLAATAYNEQFF
-	TRBV9	TRBJ2-7	TRBD1	TGTGCCAGCAGCTCCTCCGGGACAGGCTTTGACGAGCAGTACTTC	CASSSSGTGFDEQYF
few	TRBV7-9	TRBJ2-7	TRBD1	TGTGCCAGCAGCTTAAAGACGGGACAGGGCTCCTACGAGCAGTACTTC	CASSLKTGQGSYEQYF
-	TRBV7-9	TRBJ1-2	-	TGTGCCAGCAGCCTGGGGCAGGGAGATGCTGGCTACACCTTC	CASSLGQGDAGYTF
few	TRBV19	TRBJ2-1	TRBD2	TGTGCCAGTAGGACTAGCGGTGATTCCTACAATGAGCAGTTCTTC	CASRTSGDSYNEQFF
-	TRBV5-1	TRBJ2-1	-	TGCGCCAGCAGCACGCAGGGGGAGGTCGATGAGCAGTTCTTC	CASSTQGEVDEQFF
many	TRBV28	TRBJ2-1	TRBD2	TGTGCCAGCACTCGGGACGGGGAGGGATACAATGAGCAGTTCTTC	CASTRDGEGYNEQFF
many	TRBV6-5	TRBJ2-2	TRBD2	TGTGCCAGCAGTTACTCCGGACTAGCTCACCCCACCGGGGAGCTGTTTTTT	CASSYSGLAHPTGELFF
many	TRBV27	TRBJ2-3	TRBD2	TGTGCCAGCAGTACCCGGACTAGCGGGAGCGGCACAGATACGCAGTATTTT	CASSTRTSGSGTDTQYF
many	TRBV12-3/TRBV12-4	TRBJ2-4	-	TGTGCCAGCAGTTTAACGTCAGGGGAGCGAAAAAACATTCAGTACTTC	CASSLTSGERKNIQYF
-	TRBV7-6	TRBJ2-7	-	TGTGCCAGCAGCGCCCCCGGCCTTCGCCACGAGCAGTACTTC	CASSAPGLRHEQYF
many	TRBV12-3/TRBV12-4	TRBJ1-1	-	TGTGCCAGCAGTCCCCCCGGGGGCGGTGGGACTGAAGCTTTCTTT	CASSPPGGGGTEAFF
-	TRBV6-1	TRBJ2-3	-	TGTGCCAGCAGTGAAGCGGCAGGGGGGGGCGGGGGGAATACGCAGTATTTT	CASSEAAGGGGGNTQYF
few	TRBV20-1	TRBJ1-4	-	TGCAGTGCTTTCAGGACGGATGCAACTAATGAAAAACTGTTTTTT	CSAFRTDATNEKLFF
few	TRBV7-3	TRBJ2-5	-	TGTGCCAGCAAACTTGGGTGGGGACCGGAGGGGGAGACCCAGTACTTC	CASKLGWGPEGETQYF
many	TRBV7-2	TRBJ2-2	TRBD2	TGTGCCAGCAGCTCCGGGACTACACTCAACACCGGGGAGCTGTTTTTT	CASSSGTTLNTGELFF
-	TRBV2	TRBJ1-3	-	TGTGCCAGCAGTGACAGTATCGGAAACACCATATATTTT	CASSDSIGNTIYF
-	TRBV20-1	TRBJ2-7	-	TGCAGTGCTAGAGATCCGGACAGCGAGCAGTACTTC	CSARDPDSEQYF
-	TRBV28	TRBJ2-1	-	TGTGCCAGCAGTGCCAGGGGAACCTACAATGAGCAGCTCTTC	CASSARGTYNEQLF
few	TRBV15	TRBJ1-1	-	TGTGCCACCAGCAGCCTACGACAGGTTGAAGCTTTCTTT	CATSSLRQVEAFF
-	TRBV5-6	TRBJ2-1	-	TGTGCCAGCAGACTCGGACGGGGTGAGCAGTTCTTC	CASRLGRGEQFF
many	TRBV5-1	TRBJ2-5	TRBD2	TGCGCCAGCAGCGTTGGGAGGGCTGATGTGGAGACCCAGTACTTC	CASSVGRADVETQYF
few	TRBV20-1	TRBJ2-3	TRBD1	TGCAGTGCTCTCAACAGGGGGTTTCCAGATACGCAGTATTTT	CSALNRGFPDTQYF
-	TRBV27	TRBJ2-1	TRBD2	TGTGCCAGCAGTTTATCCCTAGCGGGAGGAGGGAATGAGCAGTTCTTC	CASSLSLAGGGNEQFF
-	TRBV10-1	TRBJ2-3	-	TGCGCCAGCAGTGAGTTGACATCTAGCACAGATACGCAGTATTTT	CASSELTSSTDTQYF
-	TRBV20-1	TRBJ2-1	-	TGCAGTGCTAAAAACAGCTATATACTCAATGAGCAGTTCTTC	CSAKNSYILNEQFF
many	TRBV10-3	TRBJ2-7	-	TGTGCCATCAGTGGCCGGGACACCCCCTACGAGCAGTACTTC	CAISGRDTPYEQYF
-	TRBV12-3/TRBV12-4	TRBJ2-2	TRBD2	TGTGCCAGCAGGGAACCGGGACTAGCGGGAGGGCCTGGCACCGGGGAGCTGTTTTTT	CASREPGLAGGPGTGELFF
few	TRBV6-1	TRBJ2-1	-	TGTGCCAGCCCTAGAGGGCGTCCCTACAATGAGCAGTTCTTC	CASPRGRPYNEQFF
many	TRBV11-2	TRBJ1-1	-	TGTGCCAGCAGCTATGGGGCAGGGAACACTGAAGCTTTCTTT	CASSYGAGNTEAFF
many	TRBV7-2	TRBJ1-1	TRBD1	TGTGCCAGCAGCTTTATCTGGGGGACAGTTGAAGCTTTCTTT	CASSFIWGTVEAFF
few	TRBV25-1	TRBJ1-6	TRBD1	TGTGCCAGCAGTACAGGGGGCTTTTCACCCCTCCACTTT	CASSTGGFSPLHF
many	TRBV4-2	TRBJ2-5	TRBD2	TGTGCCAGCAGCCGGGAGACTAGCGGGGTCCGGGAGACCCAGTACTTC	CASSRETSGVRETQYF
few	TRBV27	TRBJ2-3	-	TGTGCCAGCAGTTCCCTTATCACAGATACGCAGTATTTT	CASSSLITDTQYF
-	TRBV5-1	TRBJ2-7	-	TGCGCCAGCAGCCCGGAGGGTGGGTACTACGAGCAGTACTTC	CASSPEGGYYEQYF
many	TRBV27	TRBJ2-7	TRBD2	TGTGCCAGCAGTCTAGCGGGGATAACCTACGAGCAGTACTTC	CASSLAGITYEQYF
many	TRBV12-5	TRBJ2-1	-	TGTGCTAGTGGTTTAGATCTGGGGGCGGGTGAGCAGTTCTTC	CASGLDLGAGEQFF
many	TRBV7-9	TRBJ1-1	-	TGTGCCAGCAGCTTATCGACAGGGAACACTGAAGCTTTCTTT	CASSLSTGNTEAFF
many	TRBV19	TRBJ2-7	-	TGTGCCAGTAGTATCCTTGGTGGGAGCCCCTCCTACGAGCAGTACTTC	CASSILGGSPSYEQYF
-	TRBV11-2	TRBJ2-1	TRBD2	TGTGCAAGCAGCTTAGCGGGGCGCTTCTCCTACAATGATCAGTTCTTC	CASSLAGRFSYNDQFF
-	TRBV12-3/TRBV12-4	TRBJ2-5	TRBD1	TGTGCCAGCAGCTGGACAGGGTTGGAGACCCAGTACTTC	CASSWTGLETQYF
-	TRBV3-1	TRBJ2-2	TRBD2	TGTGCCAGCAGCCAAGTTTCAGGGACGGGACTAGCGGGATTTCTATGGACCGGGGAGCTGTTTTTT	CASSQVSGTGLAGFLWTGELFF
-	TRBV27	TRBJ2-7	-	TGTGCCAGCAGTTTATTCCCCAGATACGAGCAGTACTTC	CASSLFPRYEQYF
few	TRBV2	TRBJ1-5	-	TGTGCCAGCTCAAGAAGAGGCAGGGAGAATCAGCCCCAGCATTTT	CASSRRGRENQPQHF
many	TRBV19	TRBJ1-1	TRBD1	TGTGCCAGTAGTGCCGGACAGGGGACCCCTAACACTGAAGCTTTCTTT	CASSAGQGTPNTEAFF